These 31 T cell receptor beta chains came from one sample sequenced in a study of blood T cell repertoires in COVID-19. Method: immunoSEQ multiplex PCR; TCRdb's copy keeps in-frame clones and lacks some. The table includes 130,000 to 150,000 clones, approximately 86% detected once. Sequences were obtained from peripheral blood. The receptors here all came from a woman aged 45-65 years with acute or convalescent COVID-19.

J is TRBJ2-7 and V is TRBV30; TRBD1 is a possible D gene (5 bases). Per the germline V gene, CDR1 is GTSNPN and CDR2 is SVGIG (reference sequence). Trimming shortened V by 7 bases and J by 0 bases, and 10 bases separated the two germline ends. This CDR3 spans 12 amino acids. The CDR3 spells CAYQGVSYEQYF. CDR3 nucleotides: TGTGCCTACCAGGGTGTCTCCTACGAGCAGTACTTC. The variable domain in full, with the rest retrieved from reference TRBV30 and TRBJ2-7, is SQTIHQWPATLVQPVGSPLSLECTVEGTSNPNLYWYRQAAGRGLQLLFYSVGIGQISSEVPQNLSASRPQDRQFILSSKKLLLSDSGFYLCAYQGVSYEQYFGPGTRLTVT.

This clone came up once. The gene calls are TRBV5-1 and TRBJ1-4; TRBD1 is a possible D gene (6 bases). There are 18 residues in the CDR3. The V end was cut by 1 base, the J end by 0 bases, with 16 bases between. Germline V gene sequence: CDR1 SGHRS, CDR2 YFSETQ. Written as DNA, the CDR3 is TGCGCCAGCAGCTTGACAGGGCGCACACTTTCAACTAATGAAAAACTGTTTTTT. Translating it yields CASSLTGRTLSTNEKLFF.

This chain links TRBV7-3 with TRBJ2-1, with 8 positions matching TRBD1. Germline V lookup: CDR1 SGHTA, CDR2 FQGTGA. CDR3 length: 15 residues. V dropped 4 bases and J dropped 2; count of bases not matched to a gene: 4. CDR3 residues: CASSSRQGPYNEQFF. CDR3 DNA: TGTGCCAGCAGCTCACGACAGGGGCCCTACAATGAGCAGTTCTTC.

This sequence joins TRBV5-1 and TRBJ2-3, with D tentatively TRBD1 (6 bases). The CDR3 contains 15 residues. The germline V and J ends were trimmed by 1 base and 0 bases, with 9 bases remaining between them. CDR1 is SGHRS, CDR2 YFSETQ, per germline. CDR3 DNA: TGCGCCAGCAGCTTGTCAGGGGAGAGCACAGATACGCAGTATTTT. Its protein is CASSLSGESTDTQYF.

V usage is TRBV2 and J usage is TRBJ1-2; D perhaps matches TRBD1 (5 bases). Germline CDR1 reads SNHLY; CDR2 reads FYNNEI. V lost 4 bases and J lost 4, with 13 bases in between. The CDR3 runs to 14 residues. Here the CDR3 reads CASSADFDSYGYTF. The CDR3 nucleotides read TGTGCCAGCAGTGCCGATTTCGACAGCTATGGCTACACCTTC. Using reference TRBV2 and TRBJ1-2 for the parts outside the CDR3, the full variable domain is EPEVTQTPSHQVTQMGQEVILRCVPISNHLYFYWYRQILGQKVEFLVSFYNNEISEKSEIFDDQFSVERPDGSNFTLKIRSTKLEDSAMYFCASSADFDSYGYTFGSGTRLTVV.

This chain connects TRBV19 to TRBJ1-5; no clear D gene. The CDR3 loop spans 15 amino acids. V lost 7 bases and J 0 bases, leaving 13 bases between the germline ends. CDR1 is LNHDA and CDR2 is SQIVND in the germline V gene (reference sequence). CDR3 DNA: TGTGCCAGTAACGGGGAGGTGAGTAGCAATCAGCCCCAGCATTTT. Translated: CASNGEVSSNQPQHF.

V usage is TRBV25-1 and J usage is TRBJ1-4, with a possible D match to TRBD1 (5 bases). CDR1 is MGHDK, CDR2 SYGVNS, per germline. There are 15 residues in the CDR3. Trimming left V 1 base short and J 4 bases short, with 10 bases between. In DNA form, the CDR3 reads TGTGCCAGCAGTGAATGGGGAAGGGGTAATGAAAAACTGTTTTTT. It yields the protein CASSEWGRGNEKLFF.

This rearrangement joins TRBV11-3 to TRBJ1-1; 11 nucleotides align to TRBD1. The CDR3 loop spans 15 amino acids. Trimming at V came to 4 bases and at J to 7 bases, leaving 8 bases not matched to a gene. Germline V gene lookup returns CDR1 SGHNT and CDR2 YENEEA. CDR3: CASSSEGQGEVEAFF. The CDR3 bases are TGTGCCAGCAGCTCGGAGGGACAGGGGGAAGTTGAAGCTTTCTTT.

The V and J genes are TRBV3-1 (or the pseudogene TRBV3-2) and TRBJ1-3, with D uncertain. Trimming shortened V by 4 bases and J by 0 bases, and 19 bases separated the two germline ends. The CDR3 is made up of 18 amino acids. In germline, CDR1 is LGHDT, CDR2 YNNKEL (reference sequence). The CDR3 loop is CASSPRGRSLSSGNTIYF. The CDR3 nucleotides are TGTGCCAGCAGCCCCAGAGGGCGGTCACTGAGCTCTGGAAACACCATATATTTT.

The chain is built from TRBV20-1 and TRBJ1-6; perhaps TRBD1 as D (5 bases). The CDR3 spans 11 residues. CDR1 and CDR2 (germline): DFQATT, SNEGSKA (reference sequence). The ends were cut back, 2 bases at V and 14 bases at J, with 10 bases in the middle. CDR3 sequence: CSARLGGTLHF. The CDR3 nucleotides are TGCAGTGCTAGACTGGGGGGGACCCTCCACTTT.

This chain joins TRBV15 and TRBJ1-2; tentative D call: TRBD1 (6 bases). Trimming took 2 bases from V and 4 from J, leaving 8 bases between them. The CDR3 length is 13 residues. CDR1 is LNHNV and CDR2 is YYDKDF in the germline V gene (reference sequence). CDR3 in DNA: TGTGCCACCAGCAGAACAGGGCTCTATGGCTACACCTTC. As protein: CATSRTGLYGYTF.

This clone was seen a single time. CDR3 nucleotides: TGTGCCAGCACGAGACAGGGTGGGAGAACAGATACGCAGTATTTT. This gives the protein CASTRQGGRTDTQYF. The gene calls are TRBV2 and TRBJ2-3, with 7 positions matching TRBD1. The J segment lost 3 bases and the V segment lost 7 bases, leaving 10 bases of the junction unmatched. CDR1 is SNHLY and CDR2 is FYNNEI in the germline V gene. The CDR3 extends over 15 amino acids.

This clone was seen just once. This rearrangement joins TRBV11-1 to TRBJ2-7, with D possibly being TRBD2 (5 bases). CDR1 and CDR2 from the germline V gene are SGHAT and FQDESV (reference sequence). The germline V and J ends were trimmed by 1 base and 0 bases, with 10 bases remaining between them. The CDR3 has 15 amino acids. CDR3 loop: CASSLGPGSSYEQYF. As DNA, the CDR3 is TGTGCCAGCAGCTTAGGTCCGGGGTCCTCCTACGAGCAGTACTTC.

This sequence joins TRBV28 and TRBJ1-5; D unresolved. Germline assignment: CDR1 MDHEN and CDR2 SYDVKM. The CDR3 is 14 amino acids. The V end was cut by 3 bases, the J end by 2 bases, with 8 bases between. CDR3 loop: CASSFGNGNQPQHF. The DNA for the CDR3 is TGTGCCAGCAGTTTCGGGAACGGCAATCAGCCCCAGCATTTT.

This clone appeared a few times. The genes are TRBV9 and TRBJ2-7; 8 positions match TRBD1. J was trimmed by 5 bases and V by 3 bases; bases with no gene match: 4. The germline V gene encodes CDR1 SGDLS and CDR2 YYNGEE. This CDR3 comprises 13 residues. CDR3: CASSELTGDEQYF. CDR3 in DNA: TGTGCCAGCAGCGAGTTGACAGGGGACGAGCAGTACTTC.

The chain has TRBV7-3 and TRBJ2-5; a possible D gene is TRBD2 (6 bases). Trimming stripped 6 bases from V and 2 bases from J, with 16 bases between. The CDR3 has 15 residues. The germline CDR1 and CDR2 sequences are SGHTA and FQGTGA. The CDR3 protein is CASSLGTPWQETQYF. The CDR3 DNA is TGTGCCAGCAGTCTCGGGACTCCCTGGCAAGAGACCCAGTACTTC.

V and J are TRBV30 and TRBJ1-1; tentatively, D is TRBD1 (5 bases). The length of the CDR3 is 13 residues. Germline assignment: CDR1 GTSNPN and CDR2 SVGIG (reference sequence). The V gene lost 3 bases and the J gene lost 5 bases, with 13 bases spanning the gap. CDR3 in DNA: TGTGCCTGGAGATCCGGGGGAGGGACTGAAGCTTTCTTT. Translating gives CAWRSGGGTEAFF. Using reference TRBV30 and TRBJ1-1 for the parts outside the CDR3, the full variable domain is SQTIHQWPATLVQPVGSPLSLECTVEGTSNPNLYWYRQAAGRGLQLLFYSVGIGQISSEVPQNLSASRPQDRQFILSSKKLLLSDSGFYLCAWRSGGGTEAFFGQGTRLTVV.

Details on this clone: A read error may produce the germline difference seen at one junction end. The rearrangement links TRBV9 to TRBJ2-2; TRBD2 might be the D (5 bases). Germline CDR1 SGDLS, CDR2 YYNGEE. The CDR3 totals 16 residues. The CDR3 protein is CASTVGDRLGAGELFF. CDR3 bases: TGTGCCAGCACCGTAGGAGACCGCCTGGGAGCGGGGGAGCTGTTTTTT.

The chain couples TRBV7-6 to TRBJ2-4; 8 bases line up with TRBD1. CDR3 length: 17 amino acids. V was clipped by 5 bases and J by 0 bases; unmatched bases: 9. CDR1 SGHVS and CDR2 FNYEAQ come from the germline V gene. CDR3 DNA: TGTGCCAGCAGCCCGGACAGGGCCCCACTAGCCAAAAACATTCAGTACTTC. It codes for CASSPDRAPLAKNIQYF.

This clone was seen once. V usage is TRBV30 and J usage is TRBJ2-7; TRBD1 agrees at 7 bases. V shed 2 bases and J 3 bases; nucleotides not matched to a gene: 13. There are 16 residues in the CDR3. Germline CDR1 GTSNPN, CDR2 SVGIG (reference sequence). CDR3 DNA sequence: TGTGCCTGGAGTAGGGGGACAGTCGGAGAGGGCTACGAGCAGTACTTC. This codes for CAWSRGTVGEGYEQYF. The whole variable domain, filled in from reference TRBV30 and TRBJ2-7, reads SQTIHQWPATLVQPVGSPLSLECTVEGTSNPNLYWYRQAAGRGLQLLFYSVGIGQISSEVPQNLSASRPQDRQFILSSKKLLLSDSGFYLCAWSRGTVGEGYEQYFGPGTRLTVT.

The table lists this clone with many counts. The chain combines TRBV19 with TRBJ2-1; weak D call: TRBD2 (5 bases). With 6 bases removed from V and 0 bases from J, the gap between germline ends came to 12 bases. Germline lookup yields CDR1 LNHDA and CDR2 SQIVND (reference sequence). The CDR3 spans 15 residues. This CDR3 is CASRPGFLSYNEQFF. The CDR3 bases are TGTGCCAGTAGGCCGGGGTTCCTCTCCTACAATGAGCAGTTCTTC.

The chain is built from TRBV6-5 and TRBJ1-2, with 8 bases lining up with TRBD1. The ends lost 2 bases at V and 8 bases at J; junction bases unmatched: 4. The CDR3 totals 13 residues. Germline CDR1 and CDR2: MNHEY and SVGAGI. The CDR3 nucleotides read TGTGCCAGCAGTTACGGACAGGGTTGGGGCTACACCTTC. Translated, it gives CASSYGQGWGYTF.

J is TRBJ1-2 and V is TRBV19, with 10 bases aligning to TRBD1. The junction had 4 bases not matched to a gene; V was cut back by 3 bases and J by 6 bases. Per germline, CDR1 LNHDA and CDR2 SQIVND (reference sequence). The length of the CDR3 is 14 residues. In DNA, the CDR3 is TGTGCCAGTAGTATTCGGGGACAGGGGAATGGCTACACCTTC. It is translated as CASSIRGQGNGYTF. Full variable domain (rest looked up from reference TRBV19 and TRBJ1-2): DGGITQSPKYLFRKEGQNVTLSCEQNLNHDAMYWYRQDPGQGLRLIYYSQIVNDFQKGDIAEGYSVSREKKESFPLTVTSAQKNPTAFYLCASSIRGQGNGYTFGSGTRLTVV.

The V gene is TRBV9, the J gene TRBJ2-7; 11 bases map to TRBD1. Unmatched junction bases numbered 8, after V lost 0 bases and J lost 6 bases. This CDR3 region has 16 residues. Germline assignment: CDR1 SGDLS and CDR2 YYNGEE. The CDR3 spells CASSVGRTGGWGEQYF. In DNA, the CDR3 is TGTGCCAGCAGCGTAGGGAGGACAGGGGGCTGGGGCGAGCAGTACTTC. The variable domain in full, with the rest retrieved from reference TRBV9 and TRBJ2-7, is DSGVTQTPKHLITATGQRVTLRCSPRSGDLSVYWYQQSLDQGLQFLIQYYNGEERAKGNILERFSAQQFPDLHSELNLSSLELGDSALYFCASSVGRTGGWGEQYFGPGTRLTVT.

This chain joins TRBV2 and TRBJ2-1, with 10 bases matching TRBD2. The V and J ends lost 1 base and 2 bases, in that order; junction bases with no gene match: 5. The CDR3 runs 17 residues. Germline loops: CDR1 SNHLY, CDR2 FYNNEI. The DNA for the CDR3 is TGTGCCAGCAGTGAAGACAGTAGCGGGAGGACCTACAATGAGCAGTTCTTC. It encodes CASSEDSSGRTYNEQFF.

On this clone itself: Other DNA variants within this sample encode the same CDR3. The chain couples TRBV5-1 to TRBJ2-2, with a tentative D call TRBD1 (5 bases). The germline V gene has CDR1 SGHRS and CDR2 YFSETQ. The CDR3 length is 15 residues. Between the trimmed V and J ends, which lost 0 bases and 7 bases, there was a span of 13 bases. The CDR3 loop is CASSLVGQNSGELFF. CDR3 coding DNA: TGCGCCAGCAGCTTGGTGGGGCAGAATAGCGGGGAGCTGTTTTTT.

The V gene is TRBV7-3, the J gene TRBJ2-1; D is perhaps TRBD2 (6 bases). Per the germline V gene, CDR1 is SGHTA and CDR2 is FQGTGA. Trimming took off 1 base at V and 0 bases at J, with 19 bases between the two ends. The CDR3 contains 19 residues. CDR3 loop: CASSLRASASWSSYNEQFF. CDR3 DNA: TGTGCCAGCAGCTTAAGGGCTAGCGCTTCCTGGAGCTCCTACAATGAGCAGTTCTTC. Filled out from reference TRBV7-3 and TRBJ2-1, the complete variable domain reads GAGVSQTPSNKVTEKGKYVELRCDPISGHTALYWYRQSLGQGPEFLIYFQGTGAADDSGLPNDRFFAVRPEGSVSTLKIQRTERGDSAVYLCASSLRASASWSSYNEQFFGPGTRLTVL.

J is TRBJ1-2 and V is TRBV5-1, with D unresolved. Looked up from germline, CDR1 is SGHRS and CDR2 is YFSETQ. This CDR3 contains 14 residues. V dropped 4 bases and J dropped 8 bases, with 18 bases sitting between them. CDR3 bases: TGCGCCAGCAGCCCGGGATATGGACGGGGAGGCTACACCTTC. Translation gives CASSPGYGRGGYTF.

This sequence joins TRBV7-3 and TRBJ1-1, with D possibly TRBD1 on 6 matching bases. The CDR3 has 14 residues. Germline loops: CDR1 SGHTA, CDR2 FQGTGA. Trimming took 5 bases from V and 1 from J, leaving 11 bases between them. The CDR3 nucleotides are TGTGCCAGCAGCCAACAGGGACCGAACACTGAAGCTTTCTTT. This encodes CASSQQGPNTEAFF. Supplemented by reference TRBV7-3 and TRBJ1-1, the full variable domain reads GAGVSQTPSNKVTEKGKYVELRCDPISGHTALYWYRQSLGQGPEFLIYFQGTGAADDSGLPNDRFFAVRPEGSVSTLKIQRTERGDSAVYLCASSQQGPNTEAFFGQGTRLTVV.

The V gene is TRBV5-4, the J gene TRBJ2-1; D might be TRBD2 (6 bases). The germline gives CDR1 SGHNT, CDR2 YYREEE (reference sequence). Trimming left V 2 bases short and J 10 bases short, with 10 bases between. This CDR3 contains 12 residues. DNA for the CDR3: TGTGCCAGCAGCTTAAGGACTACGGAGCAGTTCTTC. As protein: CASSLRTTEQFF.

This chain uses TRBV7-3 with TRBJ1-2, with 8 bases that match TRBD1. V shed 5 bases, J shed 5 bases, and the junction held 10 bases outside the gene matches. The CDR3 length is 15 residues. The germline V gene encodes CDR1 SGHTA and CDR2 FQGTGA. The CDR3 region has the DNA TGTGCCAGCAGCCCCCAGGGACAGGTGGGGTATGGCTACACCTTC. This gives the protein CASSPQGQVGYGYTF.